Listed below are T cell receptor beta chains from one sample, sequenced in a study of blood T cell repertoires in COVID-19. Libraries were prepared by immunoSEQ multiplex PCR; TCRdb keeps only in-frame clonotypes and omits some of them. The sample yields hundreds of thousands of clones, around nine tenths seen once. The sample consisted of peripheral blood. The receptors were gathered from a man between 65 and 80 years old with acute or convalescent COVID-19. Each CDR3 is given with its conserved first and last residue. The D gene is left open where the match is weak. The size entry is marked missing in some rows and otherwise reads once, few, many or a size class.

V	size	D	J	DNA	CDR3
TRBV6-2/TRBV6-3	once	-	TRBJ2-5	TGTGCCAGCAGTTATGACAGGGTGGGGGGAGAGACCCAGTACTTC	CASSYDRVGGETQYF
TRBV7-2	-	TRBD1	TRBJ1-6	TGTGCCAGCAGCTTACTGGGACAGGGTGGCTCACCCCTCCACTTT	CASSLLGQGGSPLHF
TRBV6-5	-	TRBD1	TRBJ1-3	TGTGCCAGCAGGGACAGGGCTGGAAACACCATATATTTT	CASRDRAGNTIYF
TRBV5-1	-	TRBD2	TRBJ2-7	TGCGCCAGCAGCCCGGGTACGGGAGGCGAGCAGTACTTC	CASSPGTGGEQYF
TRBV4-1	-	-	TRBJ1-5	TGCGCCAGCAGCCAAGCCCAACTAATGTGGCCCCAGCATTTT	CASSQAQLMWPQHF
TRBV12-3/TRBV12-4	-	-	TRBJ2-2	TGTGCCATCGGCCGGGGGACCGGGGAGCTGTTTTTT	CAIGRGTGELFF
TRBV7-9	-	-	TRBJ1-1	TGTGCCAGCAGCTTAAGGTCGTCAGGGTCTTCGCCTTTCTTT	CASSLRSSGSSPFF
TRBV9	-	-	TRBJ1-1	TGTGCCAGGATACAACAGAGGGCAGGTGAAGCTTTCTTT	CARIQQRAGEAFF
TRBV7-9	-	TRBD1	TRBJ1-5	TGTGCCAGCAGCAGGGGACAGGGGGCGAGGTTTGGCAATCAGCCCCAGCATTTT	CASSRGQGARFGNQPQHF
TRBV5-1	once	-	TRBJ1-6	TGCGCCAGCAGCTTGGCGTCAGGGGACTATAATTCACCCCTCCACTTT	CASSLASGDYNSPLHF
TRBV29-1	once	TRBD2	TRBJ2-3	TGCAGCGGGCGGGGACTAGCGGATCTCACGCAGTATTTT	CSGRGLADLTQYF
TRBV20-1	-	-	TRBJ2-3	TGCAGTGCTAGACTAGGTGATACGCAGTATTTT	CSARLGDTQYF
TRBV5-1	-	TRBD1	TRBJ2-1	TGCGCCAGCAGCTCAGGACAGGGAAGTTTGCAGTTCTTC	CASSSGQGSLQFF
TRBV5-6	-	-	TRBJ2-7	TGTGCTACTCCTGAGGGCGGAGGGCGGTCCTACGAGCAGTACTTC	CATPEGGGRSYEQYF
TRBV7-2	few	TRBD1	TRBJ2-2	TGTGCCAGCAGCTTAAGGGGTTGGACAGGGGGGAACACCGGGGAGCTGTTTTTT	CASSLRGWTGGNTGELFF
TRBV19	-	TRBD2	TRBJ2-5	TGTGCCAGTAGCATTGGGACTAGCGGAGGGGAGACCCAGTACTTC	CASSIGTSGGETQYF
TRBV6-4	once	-	TRBJ2-1	TGTGCCAGCAGCGCGACTGGAAATGAGCAGTTCTTC	CASSATGNEQFF
TRBV6-4	-	-	TRBJ2-1	TGTGCCAGCAGTGAGTCCGTCCGCGGCTACAATGAGCAGTTCTTC	CASSESVRGYNEQFF
TRBV11-3	-	TRBD1	TRBJ2-1	TGTGCCAGCAGCTATACAGGGGGCTCCTACAATGAGCAGTTCTTC	CASSYTGGSYNEQFF
TRBV4-3	-	TRBD1	TRBJ1-6	TGCGCCAGCAGCCACGTGACAGGGGGCGGCGGTTCACCCCTCCACTTT	CASSHVTGGGGSPLHF
TRBV7-2	-	TRBD2	TRBJ2-5	TGTGCCAGCAGCCGTCCCCTAGCGGTTCAAGAGACCCAGTACTTC	CASSRPLAVQETQYF
TRBV9	-	-	TRBJ2-3	TGTGCCAGCAGCCAGACTAATTTGGCAGATACGCAGTATTTT	CASSQTNLADTQYF
TRBV7-2	-	TRBD2	TRBJ2-1	TGTGCCAGCAGCTTAGGAGGACTAGCGTCGGATGAGCAGTTCTTC	CASSLGGLASDEQFF
TRBV18	-	-	TRBJ2-7	TGTGCCAGCTCACCCGGGGCCTACGAGCAGTACTTC	CASSPGAYEQYF
TRBV7-2	-	-	TRBJ1-2	TGTGCCAGCAGCGTTCGGGGGAACTATGGCTACACCTTC	CASSVRGNYGYTF
TRBV2	once	-	TRBJ1-2	TGTGCCAGCAGTGAGGACGGGGGCTATGGCTACACCTTC	CASSEDGGYGYTF
TRBV4-3	-	-	TRBJ2-5	TGCGCCAGCAGCCAAGATTGGGGGGGCGGCGAGACCCAGTACTTC	CASSQDWGGGETQYF
TRBV7-2	-	TRBD1	TRBJ1-5	TGTGCCAGCAGCTTAGGAGGGGCGCAGGGGGCGATTCAGCCCCAGCATTTT	CASSLGGAQGAIQPQHF
TRBV5-1	few	TRBD1	TRBJ2-7	TGCGCCAGCAGCCTCACGACAGGGCCTCTCTACGAGCAGTACTTC	CASSLTTGPLYEQYF
TRBV7-8	once	TRBD1	TRBJ2-3	TGTGCCAGCAGCCGCAGGGGGCGCGGCACAGATACGCAGTATTTT	CASSRRGRGTDTQYF
TRBV9	-	-	TRBJ1-3	TGTGCCAGCAGCGAGAGCTCTGGAAACACCATATATTTT	CASSESSGNTIYF
TRBV28	-	-	TRBJ2-7	TGTGCCAGCAGTTTCGAGGGAGGATTTCTCTACGAGCAGTACTTC	CASSFEGGFLYEQYF